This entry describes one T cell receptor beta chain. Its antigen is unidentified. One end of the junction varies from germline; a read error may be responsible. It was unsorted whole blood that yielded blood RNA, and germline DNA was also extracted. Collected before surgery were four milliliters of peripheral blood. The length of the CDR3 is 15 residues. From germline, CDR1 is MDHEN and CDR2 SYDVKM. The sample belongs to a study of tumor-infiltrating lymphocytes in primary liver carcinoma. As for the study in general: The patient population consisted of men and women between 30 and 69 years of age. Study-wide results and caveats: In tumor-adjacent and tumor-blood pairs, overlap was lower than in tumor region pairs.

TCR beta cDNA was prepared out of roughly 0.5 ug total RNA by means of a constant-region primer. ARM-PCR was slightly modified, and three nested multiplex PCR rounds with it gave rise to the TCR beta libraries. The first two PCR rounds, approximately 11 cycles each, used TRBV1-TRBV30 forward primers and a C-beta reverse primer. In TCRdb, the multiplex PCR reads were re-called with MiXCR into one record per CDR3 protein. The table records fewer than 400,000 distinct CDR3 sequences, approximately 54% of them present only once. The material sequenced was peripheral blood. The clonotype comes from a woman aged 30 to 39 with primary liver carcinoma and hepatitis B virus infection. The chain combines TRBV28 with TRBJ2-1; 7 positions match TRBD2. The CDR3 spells CASRASGHSYDEQFF. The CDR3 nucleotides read TGTGCCAGCAGGGCTAGCGGTCACTCCTACGATGAGCAGTTCTTC.